One sample yielded the 24 T cell receptor beta chains listed below, sequenced in a study of cytomegalovirus exposure and HLA in healthy donors. Researchers ran the PCR with 60 Vbeta and 13 Jbeta primers. Libraries were prepared by immunoSEQ multiplex PCR; TCRdb keeps only in-frame clonotypes and omits some of them. Of 120,000 to 150,000 clones in the sample, approximately 80% were seen once. The sequenced material came from PBMCs. Every receptor here comes from a man younger than 40 in good health and CMV-seropositive.

This sequence joins TRBV6-5 and TRBJ2-7, with 11 bases fitting TRBD1. The CDR3 is made up of 16 amino acids. J gave up 3 bases and V 4 bases, and 8 bases lay outside the gene matches. Per the germline V gene, CDR1 is MNHEY and CDR2 is SVGAGI. For the CDR3, the DNA is TGTGCCAGCAGTTTCGATAGGACAGGGGGCTACTACGAGCAGTACTTC. Translation gives CASSFDRTGGYYEQYF.

This clone was seen only once. V gene TRBV4-1 combines with J gene TRBJ2-2; 11 nucleotides match TRBD2. After removal of 3 bases from V and 5 bases from J, the junction contained 2 bases not matched to a gene. The CDR3 is 15 residues long. The germline gives CDR1 MGHRA, CDR2 YSYEKL. CDR3 DNA: TGCGCCAGCAGCCAGCTAGCGGGAGGTACCGGGGAGCTGTTTTTT. It codes for CASSQLAGGTGELFF.

The V call is TRBV2, the J call TRBJ1-1; D is unclear. Germline CDR1 reads SNHLY; CDR2 reads FYNNEI. The CDR3 covers 13 residues. With 8 bases removed from V and 1 base from J, the gap between germline ends came to 11 bases. CDR3 loop: CASLGVSNTEAFF. CDR3 in DNA: TGTGCCAGCCTCGGGGTATCGAACACTGAAGCTTTCTTT.

The gene calls are TRBV28 and TRBJ1-5, with 8 bases lining up with TRBD1. The junction had 10 bases not matched to a gene; V was cut back by 3 bases and J by 9 bases. The V gene's germline CDR1 is MDHEN and CDR2 SYDVKM. The CDR3 has 15 amino acids. The CDR3 bases are TGTGCCAGCAGTTTTCTGGACAGGGCCTCGGTGCCCCAGCATTTT. Translation gives CASSFLDRASVPQHF.

The chain is built from TRBV13 and TRBJ2-1, with 9 bases lining up with TRBD1. The CDR3 has 17 residues. Germline values: CDR1 PRHDT, CDR2 FYEKMQ (reference sequence). V lost 4 bases to trimming and J lost 3 bases; unmatched junction nucleotides: 10. The CDR3 reads CASSSKIRDRDYNEQFF. The CDR3 DNA reads TGTGCCAGCAGCTCCAAAATCCGGGACAGGGACTACAATGAGCAGTTCTTC.

The chain carries TRBV6-4 and TRBJ2-1, with 9 bases identical to TRBD2. CDR1 and CDR2 from the germline V gene are MRHNA and SNTAGT. There are 15 residues in the CDR3. V lost 0 bases to trimming and J lost 10 bases; unmatched junction nucleotides: 7. CDR3 nucleotides: TGTGCCAGCAGTGACTCGGGCGGGGGGGCCGGAGAGCAGTTCTTC. Residues: CASSDSGGGAGEQFF.

This chain links TRBV9 with TRBJ2-5; D might be TRBD1 (6 bases). The J call may be in error: the DNA end matches TRBJ2-7 better. The CDR3 runs to 13 residues. Germline V gene lookup returns CDR1 SGDLS and CDR2 YYNGEE. CDR3 in amino acids: CASSPQGIHEQYF. The CDR3 bases are TGTGCCAGCAGCCCACAGGGAATCCACGAGCAGTACTTC.

This clone was seen a single time. The rearrangement joins TRBV30 to TRBJ2-1, with 9 nucleotides matching TRBD2. Per the germline V gene, CDR1 is GTSNPN and CDR2 is SVGIG (reference sequence). The CDR3 contains 14 residues. V shed 3 bases and J 8 bases; nucleotides not matched to a gene: 8. The DNA of the CDR3 is TGTGCCTGGAGGATTAGCGGGGGAGGGGATGAGCAGTTCTTC. It encodes CAWRISGGGDEQFF. The complete variable domain, with remaining parts taken from reference TRBV30 and TRBJ2-1, reads SQTIHQWPATLVQPVGSPLSLECTVEGTSNPNLYWYRQAAGRGLQLLFYSVGIGQISSEVPQNLSASRPQDRQFILSSKKLLLSDSGFYLCAWRISGGGDEQFFGPGTRLTVL.

The chain recombines TRBV28 with TRBJ2-5; D is uncertain. Germline V lookup: CDR1 MDHEN, CDR2 SYDVKM. The CDR3 is made up of 11 amino acids. The V end lost 7 bases, the J end lost 5 bases, and 8 bases lay between the germline ends. The chain's CDR3 is CASNFEETQYF. The CDR3 nucleotides are TGTGCCAGCAACTTCGAGGAGACCCAGTACTTC.

This chain links TRBV29-1 with TRBJ1-2, with 9 bases matching TRBD1. The J segment lost 4 bases and the V segment lost 5 bases, leaving 8 bases of the junction unmatched. CDR3 length: 14 residues. Germline V gene lookup returns CDR1 SQVTM and CDR2 ANQGSEA. The CDR3 protein is CSVKTGGMGYGYTF. In DNA, the CDR3 is TGCAGCGTTAAAACAGGGGGCATGGGCTATGGCTACACCTTC. Full variable domain (rest looked up from reference TRBV29-1 and TRBJ1-2): SAVISQKPSRDICQRGTSLTIQCQVDSQVTMMFWYRQQPGQSLTLIATANQGSEATYESGFVIDKFPISRPNLTFSTLTVSNMSPEDSSIYLCSVKTGGMGYGYTFGSGTRLTVV.

This clone turned up a few times. This chain connects TRBV4-2 to TRBJ2-7; 16 nucleotides agree with TRBD2. CDR1 LGHNA and CDR2 YNFKEQ come from the germline V gene. V trimming: 4 bases; J trimming: 2 bases; junction bases outside the gene matches: 8. The CDR3 covers 18 residues. The CDR3, as DNA: TGTGCCAGCAGCCTAGGGACTAGCGGGAGGGCGATCCCCTACGAGCAGTACTTC. This codes for CASSLGTSGRAIPYEQYF.

V is TRBV18 and J is TRBJ2-7; weak D call: TRBD1 (5 bases). The CDR3 totals 14 residues. The V and J ends lost 2 bases and 2 bases respectively, with 10 bases between them. Per the germline V gene, CDR1 is KGHSH and CDR2 is LQKENI. CDR3 in DNA: TGTGCCAGCTCACCAGACAGTAATGCCTACGAGCAGTACTTC. Translated: CASSPDSNAYEQYF.

This chain links TRBV5-4 with TRBJ1-2, with D tentatively TRBD1 (5 bases). Germline V gene lookup returns CDR1 SGHNT and CDR2 YYREEE (reference sequence). Trimming removed 0 bases at V and 2 bases at J, with 11 bases between. The CDR3 length is 15 residues. CDR3 amino acids: CASSLDGGLNYGYTF. The CDR3 nucleotides read TGTGCCAGCAGCTTGGACGGGGGACTCAACTATGGCTACACCTTC.

The gene calls are TRBV25-1 and TRBJ2-1; D perhaps matches TRBD1 (6 bases). Germline CDR1 and CDR2: MGHDK and SYGVNS. This CDR3 is built from 13 residues. V shed 5 bases and J shed 7 bases, with 12 bases lying between them. CDR3 nucleotides: TGTGCCAGCAGTCCCGGTACAGGGAATGAGCAGTTCTTC. It encodes CASSPGTGNEQFF.

The chain has TRBV2 and TRBJ2-3; maybe TRBD2 (7 bases). The germline V gene encodes CDR1 SNHLY and CDR2 FYNNEI. The CDR3 sequence is 16 residues long. Trimming removed 9 bases at V and 1 base at J, with 20 bases between. The CDR3 coding sequence is TGTGCCAGTCTGCCCGGGGGGCGAGGACGCACAGATACGCAGTATTTT. Protein product: CASLPGGRGRTDTQYF.

The V call is TRBV5-6, the J call TRBJ2-7, with 10 bases identical to TRBD2. The length of the CDR3 is 15 residues. Per the germline V gene, CDR1 is SGHDT and CDR2 is YYEEEE. Germline trimming cut 5 bases from V and 1 base from J; bases unmatched to any gene: 6. CDR3 protein: CASRGGLAASYEQYF. CDR3 coding DNA: TGTGCCAGCAGGGGAGGACTAGCGGCGTCCTACGAGCAGTACTTC.

This chain links TRBV28 with TRBJ2-3; the D gene is possibly TRBD2 (6 bases). The V gene lost 6 bases and the J gene lost 1 base, with 14 bases spanning the gap. From germline, CDR1 is MDHEN and CDR2 SYDVKM. The CDR3 consists of 15 residues. CDR3 loop: CASSPSGGGTDTQYF. The CDR3 nucleotides read TGTGCCAGCAGCCCCTCCGGGGGAGGCACAGATACGCAGTATTTT.

The chain joins TRBV28 to TRBJ1-6; the D is unclear. The germline V gene encodes CDR1 MDHEN and CDR2 SYDVKM. V was trimmed by 6 bases and J by 9 bases, leaving 18 bases between them. The CDR3 is made up of 15 amino acids. CDR3 bases: TGTGCCAGCAGCTTTCGGAGGGTTATAGGTTCACCCCTCCACTTT. Its translation: CASSFRRVIGSPLHF.

The rearrangement joins TRBV28 to TRBJ2-7, with D uncertain. The CDR3 spans 13 residues. The ends were cut back, 10 bases at V and 2 bases at J, with 15 bases in the middle. Germline lookup yields CDR1 MDHEN and CDR2 SYDVKM. The CDR3 DNA sequence: TGTGCCACGATGGGCAGGAACGCCTACGAGCAGTACTTC. Translation: CATMGRNAYEQYF. Using reference TRBV28 and TRBJ2-7 for the parts outside the CDR3, the full variable domain is DVKVTQSSRYLVKRTGEKVFLECVQDMDHENMFWYRQDPGLGLRLIYFSYDVKMKEKGDIPEGYSVSREKKERFSLILESASTNQTSMYLCATMGRNAYEQYFGPGTRLTVT.

The V and J genes are TRBV27 and TRBJ2-7, with TRBD1 matching 9 bases. The CDR3 runs to 14 residues. The V and J ends lost 6 bases and 2 bases, in that order; junction bases with no gene match: 5. The V gene's germline CDR1 is MNHEY and CDR2 SMNVEV (reference sequence). This CDR3 is CASRRTGDTYEQYF. In DNA, the CDR3 is TGTGCCAGCAGAAGGACAGGGGATACCTACGAGCAGTACTTC.

The chain joins TRBV5-1 to TRBJ2-5, with a tentative D call TRBD2 (6 bases). The CDR3 loop spans 15 amino acids. Germline CDR1 is SGHRS and CDR2 is YFSETQ. Trimming removed 4 bases from V and 5 bases from J, with 18 bases in between. Here the CDR3 DNA reads TGCGCCAGCAGCCGCAGACTAGGAGGGATCGAGACCCAGTACTTC. Translation: CASSRRLGGIETQYF.

The chain couples TRBV15 to TRBJ2-3; D might be TRBD2 (5 bases). There are 13 residues in the CDR3. Germline CDR1 LNHNV, CDR2 YYDKDF (reference sequence). V was pared by 5 bases and J by 2 bases, with 8 bases between. The DNA of the CDR3 is TGTGCCACCAGCGAGGGCACCACAGATACGCAGTATTTT. It yields the protein CATSEGTTDTQYF. The whole variable domain, remainder taken from reference TRBV15 and TRBJ2-3, is DAMVIQNPRYQVTQFGKPVTLSCSQTLNHNVMYWYQQKSSQAPKLLFHYYDKDFNNEADTPDNFQSRRPNTSFCFLDIRSPGLGDTAMYLCATSEGTTDTQYFGPGTRLTVL.

V gene TRBV11-2 combines with J gene TRBJ2-2; TRBD2 is a possible D gene (6 bases). The CDR3 runs 15 residues. Per the germline V gene, CDR1 is SGHAT and CDR2 is FQNNGV. V shed 5 bases and J shed 5 bases, with 15 bases lying between them. CDR3 sequence reads: CASSRERVPTGELFF. CDR3 nucleotide sequence: TGTGCCAGCAGCCGCGAGCGGGTCCCAACCGGGGAGCTGTTTTTT.

The V gene is TRBV9, the J gene TRBJ1-1; no firm D call. V lost 4 bases to trimming and J lost 3 bases, with 10 bases between them. CDR1 is SGDLS and CDR2 is YYNGEE in the germline V gene. The CDR3 is 13 amino acids. The CDR3 bases are TGTGCCAGCAGCTCCACAGAATACACTGAAGCTTTCTTT. Translated, it gives CASSSTEYTEAFF.